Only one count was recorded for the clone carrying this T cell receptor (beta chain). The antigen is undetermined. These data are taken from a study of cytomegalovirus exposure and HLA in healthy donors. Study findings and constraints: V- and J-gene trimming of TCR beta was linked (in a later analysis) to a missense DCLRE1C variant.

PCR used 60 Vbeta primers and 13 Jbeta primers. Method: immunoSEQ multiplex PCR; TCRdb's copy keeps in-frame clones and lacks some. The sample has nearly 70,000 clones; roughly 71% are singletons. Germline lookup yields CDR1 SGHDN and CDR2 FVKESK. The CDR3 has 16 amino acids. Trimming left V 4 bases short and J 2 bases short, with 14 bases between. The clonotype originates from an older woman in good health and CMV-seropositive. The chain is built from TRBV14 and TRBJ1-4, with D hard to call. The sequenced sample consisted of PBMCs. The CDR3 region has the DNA TGTGCCAGCAGCCCGAAGGCGAGGTTGACTAATGAAAAACTGTTTTTT. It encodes CASSPKARLTNEKLFF.